This T cell receptor (beta chain) was recorded in a study of human T cells and chemical hapten exposure. Study details: Investigators sensitized about 2 cm by about 2 cm of upper inner arm skin with 2% DPC.

TCRdb recomputed calls from the RACE reads with MiXCR, one row per CDR3 protein. The profile shows approximately 260,000 distinct CDR3 sequences, approximately 7.5% of them singletons. Study-wide points: It should be noted that donors had alopecia, so their immune response may differ from healthy people's. Significantly more large CDR3 similarity clusters arose among expanded TCRs than among controls.

This clonotype was seen a handful of times. Its antigen is currently unknown. This sample's time point: pre-sensitization, week 0. The sample's treatment: therapeutic diphenylcyclopropenone sensitization with weekly scalp DPC. The total RNA was obtained from whole blood that was not fractionated. The CDR3 totals 13 residues. The V gene's germline CDR1 is MNHEY and CDR2 SMNVEV (reference sequence). Trimming took off 5 bases at V and 2 bases at J, with 10 bases between the two ends. Sequenced here: whole blood, sampled in connection with sensitization to the hapten diphenylcyclopropenone (DPC). This receptor was identified in a man younger than 35 with alopecia areata. Some clones in this sample may be carry-over from other donors' samples. The chain has TRBV27 and TRBJ2-7; tentatively, D is TRBD1 or TRBD2 (6 bases each). The CDR3 loop reads CASSGGGTYEQYV. CDR3 nucleotide sequence: TGTGCCAGCAGTGGAGGGGGGACCTACGAGCAGTACGTC.